The 8 T cell receptor beta chains below all came from one sample that was sequenced in a study of blood T cell repertoires in COVID-19. Profiled with immunoSEQ multiplex PCR; TCRdb holds only in-frame clones, not every one. The sample includes roughly 62,000 clones, 65% to 80% of them seen just once. Sequenced: peripheral blood. The source of these receptors is a woman aged 80 or older with active or convalescent COVID-19.

The chain uses TRBV28 and TRBJ1-1; 7 bases map to TRBD1. V lost 6 bases and J lost 1; bases outside the gene matches: 11. This CDR3 region has 16 residues. Germline loops: CDR1 MDHEN, CDR2 SYDVKM. CDR3 DNA sequence: TGTGCCAGCAGGGGGACGGGACAGACTGAGAACACTGAAGCTTTCTTT. Amino acids: CASRGTGQTENTEAFF.

The chain uses TRBV10-1 and TRBJ2-3, with D perhaps matching TRBD2 (5 bases). The CDR3 covers 14 residues. V was pared by 4 bases and J by 2 bases, with 10 bases between. Germline loops: CDR1 WNHNN, CDR2 SYGVQD (reference sequence). The CDR3: CASSVQRTTDTQYF. CDR3 in DNA: TGCGCCAGCAGTGTCCAGCGGACCACAGATACGCAGTATTTT.

There are many counts of this clone. The rearrangement uses TRBV3-1 (or the pseudogene TRBV3-2) and TRBJ1-1, with unresolved D. Germline V gene data show CDR1 as LGHDT and CDR2 as YNNKEL (reference sequence). The CDR3 consists of 13 residues. Trimming took 9 bases from V and 1 from J, leaving 12 bases between them. This chain's CDR3 is CASIGRGNTEAFF. As DNA, the CDR3 is TGTGCCAGTATAGGCCGGGGGAACACTGAAGCTTTCTTT.

V usage is TRBV5-1 and J usage is TRBJ2-3; 7 nucleotides agree with TRBD2. Per germline, CDR1 SGHRS and CDR2 YFSETQ. The CDR3 totals 14 residues. V dropped 5 bases and J dropped 5; count of bases not matched to a gene: 8. The DNA for the CDR3 is TGCGCCAGCAGTCAACCTAGCGGAGGAGATACGCAGTATTTT. Amino acid sequence: CASSQPSGGDTQYF. Variable domain in full (rest from reference TRBV5-1 and TRBJ2-3): KAGVTQTPRYLIKTRGQQVTLSCSPISGHRSVSWYQQTPGQGLQFLFEYFSETQRNKGNFPGRFSGRQFSNSRSEMNVSTLELGDSALYLCASSQPSGGDTQYFGPGTRLTVL.

The chain carries TRBV7-9 and TRBJ1-4; D is possibly TRBD1 (5 bases). The CDR3 is 14 amino acids. Trimming removed 4 bases from V and 7 bases from J, with 13 bases in between. Germline V gene sequence: CDR1 SEHNR, CDR2 FQNEAQ (reference sequence). CDR3 region: CASSYAQGSEKLFF. In DNA form, the CDR3 reads TGTGCCAGCAGCTACGCCCAGGGTTCTGAAAAACTGTTTTTT. The full variable domain, completed using reference TRBV7-9 and TRBJ1-4, is DTGVSQNPRHKITKRGQNVTFRCDPISEHNRLYWYRQTLGQGPEFLTYFQNEAQLEKSRLLSDRFSAERPKGSFSTLEIQRTEQGDSAMYLCASSYAQGSEKLFFGSGTQLSVL.

The genes are TRBV5-4 and TRBJ2-5, with a possible D match to TRBD2 (5 bases). Trimming removed 0 bases at V and 4 bases at J, with 10 bases between. The germline gives CDR1 SGHNT, CDR2 YYREEE (reference sequence). The CDR3 has 14 residues. CDR3 loop: CASSLVKAGETQYF. The CDR3 nucleotides are TGTGCCAGCAGCTTGGTTAAGGCGGGAGAGACCCAGTACTTC.

This clone came up once. The chain combines TRBV5-6 with TRBJ1-3, with D possibly matching TRBD1 (6 bases). CDR3 length: 18 amino acids. Trimming pared 4 bases from V and 0 bases from J, leaving 20 bases between. CDR1 and CDR2 from the germline V gene are SGHDT and YYEEEE. CDR3 region: CASSHRAGDLGSGNTIYF. The DNA of the CDR3 is TGTGCCAGCAGCCATCGGGCAGGGGATTTAGGCTCTGGAAACACCATATATTTT. The complete variable domain, with remaining parts taken from reference TRBV5-6 and TRBJ1-3, reads DAGVTQSPTHLIKTRGQQVTLRCSPKSGHDTVSWYQQALGQGPQFIFQYYEEEERQRGNFPDRFSGHQFPNYSSELNVNALLLGDSALYLCASSHRAGDLGSGNTIYFGEGSWLTVV.

V is TRBV6-5 and J is TRBJ2-3; tentatively, D is TRBD1 (6 bases). This CDR3 is 15 amino acids long. CDR1 and CDR2 from the germline V gene are MNHEY and SVGAGI. With 11 bases removed from V and 4 bases from J, the gap between germline ends came to 22 bases. The CDR3 loop is CAGQTWGRGPDTQYF. CDR3 nucleotide sequence: TGTGCCGGACAGACCTGGGGCAGGGGTCCAGATACGCAGTATTTT.